This TCR beta chain came from a study of CD8+ T cells in alopecia areata. Study-wide context: Tofacitinib administration persisted for 6 to 18 months, succeeded by 6 months off drug. Study-level results: Tofacitinib yielded significantly lower scalp clonality and fewer expanded CD8+ clones among the top 100.

The CDR3 covers 13 residues. The V gene's germline CDR1 is SEHNR and CDR2 FQNEAQ (reference sequence). The trim removed 6 bases at V and 6 bases at J, leaving 8 bases unmatched. Treatment in this sample: oral pan-JAK inhibitor, 5-10 mg twice daily. Obtained from alopecia areata patients were lesional scalp punch biopsies along with peripheral blood. Isolated RNA was reverse transcribed into cDNA used as the sequencing template. Data came from immunoSEQ multiplex PCR; TCRdb stores just in-frame clones and leaves some out. The sample has over 150,000 clones; 40% to 65% are singletons. In regard to this clone: Its cognate antigen is unknown.

Source: CD8+ T cells sorted from blood, taken at week 24, from a patient treated with tofacitinib. J is TRBJ2-7 and V is TRBV7-9; 7 bases align to TRBD1. The TCR originated in a human donor with alopecia areata. The CDR3 DNA follows: TGTGCCAGCAGTCAGAACAGGGGCCTCGAGCAGTACTTC. This codes for CASSQNRGLEQYF.